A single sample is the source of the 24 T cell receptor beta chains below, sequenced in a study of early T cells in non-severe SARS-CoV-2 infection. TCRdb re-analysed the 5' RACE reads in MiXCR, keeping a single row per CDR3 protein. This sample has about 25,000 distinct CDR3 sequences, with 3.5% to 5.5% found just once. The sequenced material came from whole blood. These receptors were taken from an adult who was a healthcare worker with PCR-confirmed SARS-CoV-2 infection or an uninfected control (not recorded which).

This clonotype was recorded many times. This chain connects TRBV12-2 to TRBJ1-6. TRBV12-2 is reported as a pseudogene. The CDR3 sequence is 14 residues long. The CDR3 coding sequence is TGTGCAAGTCGCCCCGACAAGAATAATTCACCCCTCCACTTT. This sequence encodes CASRPDKNNSPLHF.

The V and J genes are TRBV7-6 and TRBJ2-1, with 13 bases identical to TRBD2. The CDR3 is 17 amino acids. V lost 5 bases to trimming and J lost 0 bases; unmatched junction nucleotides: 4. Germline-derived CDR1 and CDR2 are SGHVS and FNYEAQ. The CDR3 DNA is TGTGCCAGCAGCCCGGGACTAGCGGGGAGCTCCTACAATGAGCAGTTCTTC. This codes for CASSPGLAGSSYNEQFF.

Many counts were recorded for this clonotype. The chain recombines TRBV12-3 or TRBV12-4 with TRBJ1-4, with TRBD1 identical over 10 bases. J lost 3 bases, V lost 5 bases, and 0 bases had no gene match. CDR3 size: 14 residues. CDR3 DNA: TGTGCCAGCAGTGGGACAGGGGCTAATGAAAAACTGTTTTTT. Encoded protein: CASSGTGANEKLFF.

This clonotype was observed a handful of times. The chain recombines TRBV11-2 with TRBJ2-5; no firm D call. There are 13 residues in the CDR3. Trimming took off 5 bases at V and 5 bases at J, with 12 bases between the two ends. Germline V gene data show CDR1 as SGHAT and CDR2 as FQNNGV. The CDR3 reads CASSPDLWETQYF. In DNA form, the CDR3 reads TGTGCCAGCAGCCCCGACCTATGGGAGACCCAGTACTTC.

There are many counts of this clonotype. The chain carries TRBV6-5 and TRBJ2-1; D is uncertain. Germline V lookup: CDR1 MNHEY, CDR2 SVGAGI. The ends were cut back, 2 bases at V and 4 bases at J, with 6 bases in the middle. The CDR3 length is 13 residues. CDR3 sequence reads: CASSYGLYNEQFF. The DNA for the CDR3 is TGTGCCAGCAGTTACGGCCTATACAATGAGCAGTTCTTC.

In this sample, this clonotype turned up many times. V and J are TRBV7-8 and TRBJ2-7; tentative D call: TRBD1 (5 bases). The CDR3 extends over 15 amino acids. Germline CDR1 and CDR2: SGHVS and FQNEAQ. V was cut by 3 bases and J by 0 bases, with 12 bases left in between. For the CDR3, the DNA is TGTGCCAGCAGCTTGGCAAGACAGAGCTCCTACGAGCAGTACTTC. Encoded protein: CASSLARQSSYEQYF. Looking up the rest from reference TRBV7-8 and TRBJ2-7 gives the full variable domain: GAGVSQSPRYKVAKRGQDVALRCDPISGHVSLFWYQQALGQGPEFLTYFQNEAQLDKSGLPSDRFFAERPEGSVSTLKIQRTQQEDSAVYLCASSLARQSSYEQYFGPGTRLTVT.

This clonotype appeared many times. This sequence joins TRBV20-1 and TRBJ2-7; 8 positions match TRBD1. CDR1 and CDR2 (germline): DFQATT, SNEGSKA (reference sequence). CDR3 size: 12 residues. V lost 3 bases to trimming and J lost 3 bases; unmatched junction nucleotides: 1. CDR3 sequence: CSARDRDYEQYF. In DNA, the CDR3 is TGCAGTGCTAGGGACAGGGACTACGAGCAGTACTTC.

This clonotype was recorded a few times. CDR3 residues: CASSQWGRGADTQYF. The DNA for the CDR3 is TGTGCCAGCAGCCAATGGGGCAGGGGTGCAGATACGCAGTATTTT. The J gene is TRBJ2-3, the V gene TRBV14, with D tentatively TRBD1 (6 bases). V was cut by 2 bases and J by 4 bases, with 13 bases left in between. CDR3 length: 15 amino acids. Germline loops: CDR1 SGHDN, CDR2 FVKESK.

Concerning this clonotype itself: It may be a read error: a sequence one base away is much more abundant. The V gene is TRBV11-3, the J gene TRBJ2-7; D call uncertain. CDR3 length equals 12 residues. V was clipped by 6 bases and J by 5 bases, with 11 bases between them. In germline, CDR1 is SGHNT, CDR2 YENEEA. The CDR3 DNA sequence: TGTGCCAGCAGTCCCGTTACGGACGAGCAGTACTTC. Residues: CASSPVTDEQYF.

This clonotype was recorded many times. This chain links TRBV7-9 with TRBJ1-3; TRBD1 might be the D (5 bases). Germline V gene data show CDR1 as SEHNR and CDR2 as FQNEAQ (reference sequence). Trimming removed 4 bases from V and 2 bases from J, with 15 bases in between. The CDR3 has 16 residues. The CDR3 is CASSSPGGVTGNTIYF. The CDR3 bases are TGTGCCAGCAGCTCGCCTGGAGGGGTCACTGGAAACACCATATATTTT.

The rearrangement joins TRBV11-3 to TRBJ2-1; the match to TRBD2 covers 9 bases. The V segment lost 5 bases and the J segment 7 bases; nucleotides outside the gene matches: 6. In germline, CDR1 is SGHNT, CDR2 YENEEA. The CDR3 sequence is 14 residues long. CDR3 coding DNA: TGTGCCAGCAGCCACGGGACTAGCTTTAATGAGCAGTTCTTC. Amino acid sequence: CASSHGTSFNEQFF.

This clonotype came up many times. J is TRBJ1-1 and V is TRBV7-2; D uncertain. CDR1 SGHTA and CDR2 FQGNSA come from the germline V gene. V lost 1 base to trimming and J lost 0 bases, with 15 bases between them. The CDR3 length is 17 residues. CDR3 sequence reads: CASSLVVGRTLNTEAFF. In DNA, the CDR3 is TGTGCCAGCAGCTTAGTTGTTGGGCGAACCCTGAACACTGAAGCTTTCTTT.

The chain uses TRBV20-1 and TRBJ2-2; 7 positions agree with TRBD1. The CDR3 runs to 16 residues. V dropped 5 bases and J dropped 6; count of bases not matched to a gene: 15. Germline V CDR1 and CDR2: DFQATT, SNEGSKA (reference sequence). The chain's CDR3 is CSAFPTTGNSPGELFF. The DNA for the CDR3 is TGCAGTGCTTTCCCAACGACAGGGAATTCCCCCGGGGAGCTGTTTTTT.

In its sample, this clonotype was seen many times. The CDR3 DNA is TGTGCCAGCTCATCCTCGGGACAGGGGAACTATGGCTACACCTTC. Encoded protein: CASSSSGQGNYGYTF. This chain connects TRBV18 to TRBJ1-2; 10 bases agree with TRBD1. Trimming at V came to 5 bases and at J to 2 bases, leaving 5 bases not matched to a gene. The CDR3 extends over 15 amino acids. The V gene's germline CDR1 is KGHSH and CDR2 LQKENI. Based on the CDR3 plus reference TRBV18 and TRBJ1-2, the full variable domain is NAGVMQNPRHLVRRRGQEARLRCSPMKGHSHVYWYRQLPEEGLKFMVYLQKENIIDESGMPKERFSAEFPKEGPSILRIQQVVRGDSAAYFCASSSSGQGNYGYTFGSGTRLTVV.

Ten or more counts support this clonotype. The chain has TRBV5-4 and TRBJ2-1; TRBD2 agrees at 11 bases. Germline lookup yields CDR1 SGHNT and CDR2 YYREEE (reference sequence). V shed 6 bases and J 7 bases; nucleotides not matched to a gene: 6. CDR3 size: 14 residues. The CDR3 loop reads CASTPSGGRNEQFF. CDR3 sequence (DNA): TGTGCCAGCACCCCTAGCGGGGGGAGGAATGAGCAGTTCTTC.

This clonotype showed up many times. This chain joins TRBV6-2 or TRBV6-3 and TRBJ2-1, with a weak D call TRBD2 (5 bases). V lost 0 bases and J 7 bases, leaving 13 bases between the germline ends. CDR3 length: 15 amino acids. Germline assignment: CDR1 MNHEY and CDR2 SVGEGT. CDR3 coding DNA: TGTGCCAGCAGTTACTCTCCGGTAGCGTTGAATGAGCAGTTCTTC. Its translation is CASSYSPVALNEQFF.

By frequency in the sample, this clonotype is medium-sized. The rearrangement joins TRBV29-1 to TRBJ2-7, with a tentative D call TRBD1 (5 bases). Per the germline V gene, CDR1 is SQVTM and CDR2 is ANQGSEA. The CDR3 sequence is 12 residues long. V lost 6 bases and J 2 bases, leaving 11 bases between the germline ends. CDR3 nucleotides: TGCAGCGTCGGAAGGGGTCCCTACGAGCAGTACTTC. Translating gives CSVGRGPYEQYF.

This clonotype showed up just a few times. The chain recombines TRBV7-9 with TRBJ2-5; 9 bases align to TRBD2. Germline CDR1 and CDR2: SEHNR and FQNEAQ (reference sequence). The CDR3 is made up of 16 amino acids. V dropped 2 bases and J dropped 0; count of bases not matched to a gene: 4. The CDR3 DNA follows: TGTGCCAGCAGCTTAATCAGCGGGGGGCACCAAGAGACCCAGTACTTC. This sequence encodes CASSLISGGHQETQYF.

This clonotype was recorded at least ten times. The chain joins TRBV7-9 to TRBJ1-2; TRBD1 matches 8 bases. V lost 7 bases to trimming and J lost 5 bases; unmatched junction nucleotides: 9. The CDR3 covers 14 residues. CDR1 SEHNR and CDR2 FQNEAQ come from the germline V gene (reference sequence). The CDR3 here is CASTWGQEIYGYTF. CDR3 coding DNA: TGTGCCAGCACCTGGGGACAGGAGATTTATGGCTACACCTTC.

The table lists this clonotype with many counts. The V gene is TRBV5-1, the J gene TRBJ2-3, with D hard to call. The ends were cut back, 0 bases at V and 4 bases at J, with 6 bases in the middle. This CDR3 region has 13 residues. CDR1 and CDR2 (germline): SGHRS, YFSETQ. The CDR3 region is CASSLAVSDTQYF. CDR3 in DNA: TGCGCCAGCAGCTTGGCGGTATCAGATACGCAGTATTTT.

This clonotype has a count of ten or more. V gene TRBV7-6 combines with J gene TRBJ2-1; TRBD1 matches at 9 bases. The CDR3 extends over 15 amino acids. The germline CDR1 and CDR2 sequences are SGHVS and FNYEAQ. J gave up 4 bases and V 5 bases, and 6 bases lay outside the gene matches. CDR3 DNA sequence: TGTGCCAGCAGCCCTCCGGACAGGGGATACAATGAGCAGTTCTTC. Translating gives CASSPPDRGYNEQFF. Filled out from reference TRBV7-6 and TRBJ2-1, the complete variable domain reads GAGVSQSPRYKVTKRGQDVALRCDPISGHVSLYWYRQALGQGPEFLTYFNYEAQQDKSGLPNDRFSAERPEGSISTLTIQRTEQRDSAMYRCASSPPDRGYNEQFFGPGTRLTVL.

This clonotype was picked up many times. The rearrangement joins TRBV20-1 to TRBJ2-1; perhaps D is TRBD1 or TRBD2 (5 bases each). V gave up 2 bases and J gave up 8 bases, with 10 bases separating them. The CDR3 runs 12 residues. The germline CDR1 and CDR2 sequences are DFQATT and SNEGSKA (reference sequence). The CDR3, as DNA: TGCAGTGCTAGACGGGGCGGTCATGAGCAGTTCTTC. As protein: CSARRGGHEQFF.

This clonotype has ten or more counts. The CDR3 loop is CASRGVTSSYNEQFF. The CDR3 nucleotides are TGTGCCAGCAGAGGTGTCACGAGCTCCTACAATGAGCAGTTCTTC. The rearrangement joins TRBV2 to TRBJ2-1; D not resolved. Looked up from germline, CDR1 is SNHLY and CDR2 is FYNNEI. There are 15 residues in the CDR3. Trimming took 6 bases from V and 0 from J, leaving 12 bases between them.

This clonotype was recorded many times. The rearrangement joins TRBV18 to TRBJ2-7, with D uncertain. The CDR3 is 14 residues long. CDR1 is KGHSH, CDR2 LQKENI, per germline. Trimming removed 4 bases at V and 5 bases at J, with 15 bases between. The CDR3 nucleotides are TGTGCCAGCTCACGAACTACCTCTCTCGACGAGCAGTACTTC. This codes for CASSRTTSLDEQYF.